Shown below are 26 T cell receptor beta chains from a single sample sequenced in a study of T cell repertoires in cytomegalovirus infection. TCRdb analysed the reads with MiXCR anew, one entry per CDR3 protein. This sample has 750,000 to 900,000 distinct CDR3 sequences, with 25% to 35% found just once. These receptors have no known antigen. The specimen was cultured CD8+ T cells from PBMCs, collected from culture after CMV antigen stimulation. The source of these receptors is a human donor in good health (CMV status not recorded). Some clones in this sample may be carry-over from other donors' samples.

This clonotype was observed many times. V gene TRBV7-6 combines with J gene TRBJ2-1, with no clear D. With 0 bases removed from V and 0 bases from J, the gap between germline ends came to 9 bases. CDR3 length: 16 residues. Germline CDR1 and CDR2: SGHVS and FNYEAQ. The CDR3 coding sequence is TGTGCCAGCAGCTTAGCCGCCCGCAGCTCCTACAATGAGCAGTTCTTC. This codes for CASSLAARSSYNEQFF.

This clonotype was detected only a few times. This sequence joins TRBV7-2 and TRBJ2-7; a possible D gene is TRBD1 (6 bases). Trimming cost V 0 bases and J 3 bases, with 15 bases left between them. The CDR3 sequence is 16 residues long. Germline V gene sequence: CDR1 SGHTA, CDR2 FQGNSA. DNA of the CDR3: TGTGCCAGCAGCTTAGCGAGGGGGTATTTTGACTACGAGCAGTACTTC. This gives the protein CASSLARGYFDYEQYF.

This clonotype has a handful of counts. The chain recombines TRBV12-3 or TRBV12-4 with TRBJ2-4, with 7 bases aligning to TRBD2. V lost 10 bases, J lost 8 bases, and 5 bases stayed unmatched. The CDR3 loop spans 11 amino acids. The CDR3 DNA reads TGTGCCACCACAGCGGGGCACATTCAGTACTTC. This gives the protein CATTAGHIQYF.

This clonotype was detected ten times or more. The CDR3 is CASSLASQQETQYF. The CDR3 DNA sequence: TGTGCCAGCAGCTTAGCGAGTCAGCAAGAGACCCAGTACTTC. The rearrangement links TRBV7-2 to TRBJ2-5; D call uncertain. This CDR3 is built from 14 residues. Germline CDR1 is SGHTA and CDR2 is FQGNSA. V gave up 0 bases and J gave up 2 bases, with 7 bases separating them.

The chain combines TRBV6-1 with TRBJ1-1, with 9 positions matching TRBD1. The CDR3 has 16 amino acids. Unmatched junction bases numbered 8, after V lost 6 bases and J lost 0 bases. Germline V gene sequence: CDR1 MNHNS, CDR2 SASEGT. DNA for the CDR3: TGTGCCAGCAGGGATAACTACAGGGGGCTGAACACTGAAGCTTTCTTT. Translated: CASRDNYRGLNTEAFF.

The table lists this clonotype with a few counts. The V call is TRBV27, the J call TRBJ2-2; 9 nucleotides align to TRBD1. Germline-derived CDR1 and CDR2 are MNHEY and SMNVEV (reference sequence). CDR3 length: 18 residues. J was trimmed by 2 bases and V by 5 bases; bases with no gene match: 12. The CDR3 DNA follows: TGTGCCAGCAGTGGGTTTGGGTCGGGACAGGGAAACACCGGGGAGCTGTTTTTT. Translated, it gives CASSGFGSGQGNTGELFF.

This clonotype was counted at least ten times. The V gene is TRBV7-8, the J gene TRBJ2-1, with TRBD2 matching over 8 bases. The CDR3 spans 17 residues. Germline V gives CDR1 SGHVS, CDR2 FQNEAQ. V shed 1 base, J shed 8 bases, and the junction held 13 bases outside the gene matches. The CDR3: CASSLGSSGLVIYEQFF. The CDR3 DNA reads as TGTGCCAGCAGCTTAGGGAGTTCGGGACTAGTAATCTATGAGCAGTTCTTC.

This clonotype appeared many times. V gene TRBV12-3 or TRBV12-4 combines with J gene TRBJ1-2, with no clear D. V lost 5 bases to trimming and J lost 10 bases, with 23 bases between them. This CDR3 is built from 15 residues. This chain's CDR3 is CASSTQSGLAAAYTF. In DNA, the CDR3 is TGTGCCAGCAGTACGCAATCAGGTTTAGCGGCGGCCTACACCTTC.

Remarks on this clonotype: A much larger clone lies a single base off, so this may be a read error. The chain recombines TRBV7-8 with TRBJ1-5; 8 positions match TRBD1. The ends lost 4 bases at V and 2 bases at J; junction bases unmatched: 4. The CDR3 contains 15 residues. Germline lookup yields CDR1 SGHVS and CDR2 FQNEAQ. The DNA of the CDR3 is TGTGCCAGCAGCTCGCACAGGGGGGGCAATCAGCCCCAGCATTTT. The encoded protein is CASSSHRGGNQPQHF.

The chain uses TRBV9 and TRBJ2-3, with a tentative D call TRBD2 (6 bases). CDR1 is SGDLS, CDR2 YYNGEE, per germline. CDR3 length: 17 residues. V was shortened by 1 base and J by 1 base, with 16 bases between the two germline ends. For the CDR3, the DNA is TGTGCCAGCAGCGTAACGGTGGGAGGACCGGGCACAGATACGCAGTATTTT. Protein: CASSVTVGGPGTDTQYF.

Many counts were recorded for this clonotype. The chain employs TRBV11-3 and TRBJ2-1, with D perhaps TRBD2 (6 bases). V was trimmed by 3 bases and J by 0 bases, leaving 18 bases between them. Looked up from germline, CDR1 is SGHNT and CDR2 is YENEEA. The CDR3 consists of 18 residues. The chain's CDR3 is CASSFSPGLVSSYNEQFF. CDR3 sequence (DNA): TGTGCCAGCAGCTTTTCCCCGGGACTCGTTAGCTCCTACAATGAGCAGTTCTTC.

This clonotype was seen a few times. The chain carries TRBV4-1 and TRBJ2-3; D unclear. The ends were cut back, 4 bases at V and 5 bases at J, with 10 bases in the middle. This CDR3 has 13 residues. Looked up from germline, CDR1 is MGHRA and CDR2 is YSYEKL. The CDR3 region is CASSPEPVDTQYF. The CDR3 coding sequence is TGCGCCAGCAGCCCTGAACCGGTAGATACGCAGTATTTT.

Concerning this clonotype: This CDR3 is missing its conserved last phenylalanine or tryptophan, likely due to a read error. The rearrangement joins TRBV7-9 to TRBJ2-4, with D perhaps matching TRBD2 (7 bases). The CDR3 spans 16 residues. CDR1 and CDR2 from the germline V gene are SEHNR and FQNEAQ (reference sequence). V shed 7 bases and J shed 2 bases, with 18 bases lying between them. DNA for the CDR3: TGTGCCAGCACTCTCTTGGGGGGGGCAACCAAAAACATTCAGTACTCC. This sequence encodes CASTLLGGATKNIQYS.

V and J are TRBV6-1 and TRBJ2-5; maybe TRBD1 (5 bases). Per the germline V gene, CDR1 is MNHNS and CDR2 is SASEGT. Trimming left V 6 bases short and J 7 bases short, with 12 bases between. The CDR3 covers 12 residues. As DNA, the CDR3 is TGTGCCAGCAGGCCCCAGGGTGGGACCCAGTACTTC. Protein product: CASRPQGGTQYF.

In its sample, this clonotype was seen many times. This chain connects TRBV7-2 to TRBJ2-3; D not resolved. This CDR3 region has 16 residues. Trimming took 2 bases from V and 2 from J, leaving 14 bases between them. Germline values: CDR1 SGHTA, CDR2 FQGNSA. This CDR3 is CASSLNFQDPTDTQYF. In nucleotides, the CDR3 is TGTGCCAGCAGCTTAAATTTTCAGGACCCCACAGATACGCAGTATTTT.

The sample holds a few counts of this clonotype. The V call is TRBV2, the J call TRBJ2-1, with 14 bases fitting TRBD2. In germline, CDR1 is SNHLY, CDR2 FYNNEI. The ends lost 8 bases at V and 4 bases at J; junction bases unmatched: 7. The CDR3 length is 16 residues. The CDR3 region has the DNA TGTGCCAGCGCCCAGACTAGCGGGGGGGCTTACAATGAGCAGTTCTTC. Translating it yields CASAQTSGGAYNEQFF.

V is TRBV7-9 and J is TRBJ2-7, with 8 bases aligning to TRBD1. This CDR3 has 15 residues. Germline CDR1 SEHNR, CDR2 FQNEAQ (reference sequence). Trimming at V came to 4 bases and at J to 7 bases, leaving 12 bases not matched to a gene. CDR3 nucleotide sequence: TGTGCCAGCAGCTCGACAGGGGCCGGGGTAGGGGAGCAGTACGTC. It translates to CASSSTGAGVGEQYV.

This chain links TRBV4-3 with TRBJ1-6; D perhaps matches TRBD1 (5 bases). CDR1 and CDR2 (germline): LGHNA, YSLEER. This CDR3 is 14 amino acids long. The V gene lost 3 bases and the J gene lost 11 bases, with 14 bases spanning the gap. The CDR3 bases are TGCGCCAGCAGCCATCCGGGAGGGGAAACACCCCTCCACTTT. It yields the protein CASSHPGGETPLHF.

V is TRBV7-9 and J is TRBJ1-1, with D perhaps matching TRBD1 (5 bases). The ends were cut back, 4 bases at V and 3 bases at J, with 12 bases in the middle. Per the germline V gene, CDR1 is SEHNR and CDR2 is FQNEAQ (reference sequence). The CDR3 covers 14 residues. The CDR3 DNA follows: TGTGCCAGCAGCTCGCGGGGGGGTGACACTGAAGCTTTCTTT. This translates into CASSSRGGDTEAFF.

On this clonotype itself: This may stem from a read error, because a much larger clone lies one nucleotide away. The chain joins TRBV10-3 to TRBJ1-5; 9 positions match TRBD1. Germline V gives CDR1 ENHRY, CDR2 SYGVKD. The CDR3 contains 16 residues. CDR3 nucleotide sequence: TGTACCACCACGGGGGACAGGGCCCCGATCAATCAGCCCCAGCATTTT. Translated: CTTTGDRAPINQPQHF.

In this sample, this clonotype turned up a few times. The chain carries TRBV3-1 and TRBJ2-3; 13 nucleotides align to TRBD2. This CDR3 comprises 18 residues. Germline CDR1 is LGHDT and CDR2 is YNNKEL (reference sequence). Unmatched junction bases numbered 7, after V lost 0 bases and J lost 4 bases. CDR3 in DNA: TGTGCCAGCAGCCAAGATACGGGACTAGCGGGACCGGCAGATACGCAGTATTTT. Its protein product is CASSQDTGLAGPADTQYF.

CDR3 loop: CASSLASGGGDTQYF. CDR3 coding DNA: TGTGCCAGCAGCCTCGCCAGCGGGGGTGGAGATACGCAGTATTTT. The J gene is TRBJ2-3, the V gene TRBV7-6; 8 nucleotides agree with TRBD2. The germline V gene encodes CDR1 SGHVS and CDR2 FNYEAQ. With 5 bases clipped from V and 5 bases from J, the junction kept 9 bases outside the gene matches. The CDR3 extends over 15 amino acids.

About this clonotype: This may be a read error, as it is one base from a much larger clone. The chain uses TRBV12-3 or TRBV12-4 and TRBJ1-1; no firm D call. The length of the CDR3 is 15 residues. The V and J ends lost 2 bases and 3 bases respectively, with 13 bases between them. The DNA of the CDR3 is TGTGCCAGCAGTTTAAAGGAGGCGTACGACACTGAAGCTTTCTTT. This translates into CASSLKEAYDTEAFF.

The table lists this clonotype with a few counts. This chain joins TRBV4-2 and TRBJ2-7, with a possible D match to TRBD2 (7 bases). CDR1 and CDR2 (germline): LGHNA, YNFKEQ. Trimming pared 1 base from V and 0 bases from J, leaving 19 bases between. The CDR3 has 18 residues. The CDR3 loop reads CASSQAFGAGHRSYEQYF. DNA for the CDR3: TGTGCCAGCAGCCAAGCGTTCGGAGCGGGACATCGCTCCTACGAGCAGTACTTC.

V gene TRBV14 combines with J gene TRBJ1-5, with no clear D. The CDR3 loop spans 12 amino acids. The V end was cut by 2 bases, the J end by 8 bases, with 7 bases between. The V gene's germline CDR1 is SGHDN and CDR2 FVKESK. The CDR3: CASSQSSEPQHF. CDR3 coding DNA: TGTGCCAGCAGCCAATCCAGTGAGCCCCAGCATTTT. Based on the CDR3 plus reference TRBV14 and TRBJ1-5, the full variable domain is EAGVTQFPSHSVIEKGQTVTLRCDPISGHDNLYWYRRVMGKEIKFLLHFVKESKQDESGMPNNRFLAERTGGTYSTLKVQPAELEDSGVYFCASSQSSEPQHFGDGTRLSIL.

This clonotype turned up a few times. This sequence joins TRBV7-6 and TRBJ1-1; perhaps TRBD1 as D (5 bases). The V gene lost 3 bases and the J gene lost 10 bases, with 15 bases spanning the gap. This CDR3 spans 13 amino acids. The germline gives CDR1 SGHVS, CDR2 FNYEAQ. The CDR3 region is CASSLGESWVAFF. The CDR3 DNA sequence: TGTGCCAGCAGCTTGGGGGAATCTTGGGTAGCTTTCTTT.